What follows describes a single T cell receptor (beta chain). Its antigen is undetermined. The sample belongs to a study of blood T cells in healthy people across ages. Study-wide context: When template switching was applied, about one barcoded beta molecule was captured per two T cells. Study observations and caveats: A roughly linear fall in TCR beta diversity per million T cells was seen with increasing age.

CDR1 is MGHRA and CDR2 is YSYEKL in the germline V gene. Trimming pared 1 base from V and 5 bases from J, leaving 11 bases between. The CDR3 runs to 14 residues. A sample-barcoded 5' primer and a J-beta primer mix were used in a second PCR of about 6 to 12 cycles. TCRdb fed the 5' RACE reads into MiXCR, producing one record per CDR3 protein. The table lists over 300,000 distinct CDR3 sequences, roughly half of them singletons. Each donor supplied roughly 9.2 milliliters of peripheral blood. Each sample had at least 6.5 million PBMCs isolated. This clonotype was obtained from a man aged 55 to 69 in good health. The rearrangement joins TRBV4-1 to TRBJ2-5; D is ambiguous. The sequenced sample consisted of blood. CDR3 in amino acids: CASSQGIARETQYF. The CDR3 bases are TGCGCCAGCAGCCAAGGTATTGCCCGGGAGACCCAGTACTTC.